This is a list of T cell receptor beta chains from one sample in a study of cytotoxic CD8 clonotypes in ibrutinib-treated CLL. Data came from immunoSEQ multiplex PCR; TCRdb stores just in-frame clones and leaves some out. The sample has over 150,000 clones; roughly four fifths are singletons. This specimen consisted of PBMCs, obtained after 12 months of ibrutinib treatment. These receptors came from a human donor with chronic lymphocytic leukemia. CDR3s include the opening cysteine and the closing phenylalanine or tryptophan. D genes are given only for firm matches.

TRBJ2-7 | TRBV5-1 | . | TGCGCCAGCAGCTCTACAGGGGAGGCCTACGAGCAGTACTTC | CASSSTGEAYEQYF
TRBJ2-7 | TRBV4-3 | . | TGCGCCAGCAGCCCCCAGGTCGGGACCCAGACCTACGAGCAGTACTTC | CASSPQVGTQTYEQYF
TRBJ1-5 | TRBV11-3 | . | TGTGCCAGCAGCCCGCACCGGGACCTCCTATGGGAGCAGCCCCAGCATTTT | CASSPHRDLLWEQPQHF
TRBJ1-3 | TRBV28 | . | TGTGCCAGCGTCTCGTTCGGAAACACCATATATTTT | CASVSFGNTIYF
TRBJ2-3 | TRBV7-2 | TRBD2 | TGTGCCAGCAGCTTAGGACTAGCGCCCCTCACAGATACGCAGTATTTT | CASSLGLAPLTDTQYF
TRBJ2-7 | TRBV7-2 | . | TGTGCCAGCAGCTTTATGAAGTACGAGCAGTACTTC | CASSFMKYEQYF
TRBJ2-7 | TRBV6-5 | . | TGTGCCAGCAGTTACTTGAACGAGCAGTACTTC | CASSYLNEQYF
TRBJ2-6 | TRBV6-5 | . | TGTGCCAGTAGATGGGGTCCTGGGGCCAACGTCCTGACTTTC | CASRWGPGANVLTF
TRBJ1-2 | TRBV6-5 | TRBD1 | TGTGCCAGCAGTAAACAGGGGGCGGTTGGCTACACCTTC | CASSKQGAVGYTF
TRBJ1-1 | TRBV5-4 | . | TGTGCCAGCAGCTTGGGGGCGGGAAACTCGTGGAACACTGAAGCTTTCTTT | CASSLGAGNSWNTEAFF
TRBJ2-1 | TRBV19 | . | TGTGCCAGTAGTATAGTGGGGGGCTACAATGAGCAGTTCTTC | CASSIVGGYNEQFF
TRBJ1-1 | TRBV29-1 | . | TGCAGCGTTGTGGACGTCCGATTGGGGAAAGCTTTCTTT | CSVVDVRLGKAFF